This record concerns one T cell receptor (beta chain) sequence. What it binds is unknown. This entry belongs to a study of cytomegalovirus exposure and HLA in healthy donors. Study-wide background: Earlier, 150 million to 200 million T cells were analyzed, and fewer than 120 million unique TCR beta sequences were found among them.

Regarding the study as a whole: An observed cluster of highly shared sequence variants was recorded as a likely sequencing artifact. Association with HLA alleles at 0.05 false discovery rate was found for 16,951 TCR beta sequences in a later analysis. A link between a missense DCLRE1C variant and TCR beta V- and J-gene trimming emerged from a later analysis.

Vbeta (60) and Jbeta (13) primers were used in the PCR. Using immunoSEQ multiplex PCR, the repertoire was profiled, and TCRdb retains in-frame clones only, with some absent. Of 150,000 to 200,000 clones in the sample, 81% were seen once. The sequenced sample was PBMCs. The clonotype originates from a man aged 40-49 years in good health and CMV-seropositive.

The CDR3 is CASSLLGESSYEQYF. The CDR3 nucleotides read TGTGCCAGCAGCTTGTTAGGGGAAAGCTCCTACGAGCAGTACTTC. The chain employs TRBV5-4 and TRBJ2-7, with D perhaps matching TRBD1 (5 bases). Germline assignment: CDR1 SGHNT and CDR2 YYREEE (reference sequence). The CDR3 length is 15 residues. Between the trimmed V and J ends, which lost 1 base and 0 bases, there was a span of 11 bases.